This TCR beta chain derives from a study of blood T cell repertoires in COVID-19. Study summary: The United States, Italy and Spain supplied acute and convalescent COVID-19 samples. Nucleic acid was either cDNA or gDNA, and it came from T cells, B-cell-depleted T cells, or PBMCs.

The CDR3 sequence is 15 residues long. The V gene's germline CDR1 is LNHDA and CDR2 SQIVND (reference sequence). The junction had 6 bases not matched to a gene; V was cut back by 5 bases and J by 2 bases. This clone has at least ten counts. The table came from immunoSEQ multiplex PCR; TCRdb's copy has only in-frame clones and leaves some out. In the table there are around 89,000 clones, roughly 78% of which are singletons. This receptor was obtained from a woman older than 75 with acute or convalescent COVID-19. The rearrangement joins TRBV19 to TRBJ1-5; TRBD1 agrees at 7 bases. Sequences were obtained from peripheral blood. Written as DNA, the CDR3 is TGTGCCAGTAGTGCCCTAACAGGGGGCAATCAGCCCCAGCATTTT. This translates into CASSALTGGNQPQHF.